These T cell receptor beta chains were read from a single sample in a study of blood T cell repertoires in COVID-19. Assay: immunoSEQ multiplex PCR; the TCRdb copy retains only in-frame clones and omits some. The sample has some 120,000 clones; roughly four fifths are singletons. The sequenced material came from PBMCs or T cells enriched from blood (not recorded which). These receptors all come from a man under 40 who had recovered from COVID-19. Each CDR3 is given without its conserved first and last residue. Clone size is stated in some rows and not others, as once, few, many or a class when expanded.

abundance	v_gene	j_gene	CDR3aa
.	TRBV5-4	TRBJ2-2	ASSLAPAGGLGNTGELF
.	TRBV3-1/TRBV3-2	TRBJ2-3	ASSHRGSVATDTQY
.	TRBV18	TRBJ2-2	ASSPQGALNTGELF
.	TRBV14	TRBJ2-1	ASSRWGGSYNEQF
.	TRBV15	TRBJ2-7	ATSRESGPSYEQY
.	TRBV11-1	TRBJ1-1	ASSSQTGGGPEAF
.	TRBV4-1	TRBJ1-4	ASSQVRGTNEKLF
.	TRBV11-2	TRBJ1-1	ASSQNTEAF
few	TRBV2	TRBJ1-1	ASSLQDTEAF
few	TRBV11-2	TRBJ2-2	ASSPLRGVGELF
.	TRBV25-1	TRBJ1-4	ASSTGEGREKLF
.	TRBV23-1	TRBJ2-7	ASSYPGQKYEQY
.	TRBV30	TRBJ1-1	AWSYGTGVRAEAF